These 17 T cell receptor beta chains share one sample of origin, sequenced in a study of regulatory T cells in long-lasting Graves disease. Arm-PCR with iRepertoire HTBI primers amplified the CDR3 regions for these TCR beta libraries. Using its own MiXCR run on the multiplex PCR reads, TCRdb lists one record per CDR3 protein. Altogether 620,000 or so distinct CDR3 sequences are present, roughly 15% being singletons, with the ten largest covering 18%. Time point indicated: newly diagnosed GD, antithyroid drugs for less than 3 months. Isolated PBMC RNA provided the starting material for the TCR library. The sample was also reused in another study, on T cells in Graves' hyperthyroidism and ophthalmopathy.

Sequences were derived from peripheral blood mononuclear cells (PBMCs), sampled at new diagnosis, from a patient treated with antithyroid drugs. The receptors derive from a woman in her 30s with Graves disease.

This clonotype was recorded a few times. The genes are TRBV3-1 and TRBJ1-1; TRBD1 matches 7 bases. After removal of 4 bases from V and 7 bases from J, the junction contained 6 bases not matched to a gene. The length of the CDR3 is 13 residues. The V gene's germline CDR1 is LGHDT and CDR2 YNNKEL (reference sequence). The DNA for the CDR3 is TGTGCCAGCAGCCCCGGGACAGCGGTTGAAGCTTTCTTT. Its translation: CASSPGTAVEAFF.

This clonotype came up a few times. This chain connects TRBV7-8 to TRBJ2-5, with 8 bases lining up with TRBD2. Trimming cost V 0 bases and J 5 bases; bases outside gene matches: 5. The CDR3 is 15 residues long. From germline, CDR1 is SGHVS and CDR2 FQNEAQ. This chain's CDR3 is CASSLASGKGETQYF. CDR3 nucleotides: TGTGCCAGCAGCTTAGCTAGCGGGAAGGGGGAGACCCAGTACTTC.

The rearrangement joins TRBV9 to TRBJ2-6; D may be TRBD1 (5 bases). Between the trimmed V and J ends, which lost 3 bases and 0 bases, there was a span of 13 bases. Germline CDR1 SGDLS, CDR2 YYNGEE. The CDR3 has 17 amino acids. The DNA for the CDR3 is TGTGCCAGCAGCGAGAGGATAGGGGCCTCTGGGGCCAACGTCCTGACTTTC. Amino acid sequence: CASSERIGASGANVLTF.

This clonotype appeared many times. This rearrangement joins TRBV3-1 to TRBJ2-5, with D perhaps matching TRBD1 (6 bases). Germline V gives CDR1 LGHDT, CDR2 YNNKEL (reference sequence). Trimming shortened V by 4 bases and J by 2 bases, and 17 bases separated the two germline ends. This CDR3 has 16 residues. The CDR3 bases are TGTGCCAGCAGCCTTGTTGTTGACAGGCGACAAGAGACCCAGTACTTC. Protein: CASSLVVDRRQETQYF.

This clonotype occurred many times. V usage is TRBV28 and J usage is TRBJ1-1; 11 nucleotides line up with TRBD1. This CDR3 is built from 16 residues. CDR1 and CDR2 (germline): MDHEN, SYDVKM. V shed 5 bases and J 1 base; nucleotides not matched to a gene: 6. CDR3 nucleotides: TGTGCCAGCAGTCTCGGACAGGGGGCCGCGAACACTGAAGCTTTCTTT. Translation: CASSLGQGAANTEAFF.

On this clonotype itself: A read error is possible here, since a much larger clone lies one base away. This chain joins TRBV10-3 and TRBJ2-7; 8 bases map to TRBD1. CDR3 length equals 15 residues. CDR1 is ENHRY and CDR2 is SYGVKD in the germline V gene. V was pared by 2 bases and J by 7 bases, with 10 bases of the junction left unmatched. The CDR3 sequence: CAISEQATGASEQYF. In nucleotides, the CDR3 is TGTGCCATCAGTGAGCAAGCGACAGGGGCCTCTGAGCAGTACTTC.

This clonotype appeared many times. The CDR3 region is CASSPGTYNEQFF. The CDR3 coding sequence is TGTGCCAGCAGCCCCGGGACTTACAATGAGCAGTTCTTC. The V and J genes are TRBV7-2 and TRBJ2-1; tentatively, D is TRBD2 (6 bases). V was shortened by 5 bases and J by 4 bases, with 9 bases between the two germline ends. The CDR3 covers 13 residues. Per germline, CDR1 SGHTA and CDR2 FQGNSA.

The gene calls are TRBV29-1 and TRBJ2-7, with D possibly TRBD1 on 6 matching bases. Trimming removed 8 bases at V and 1 base at J, with 21 bases between. The CDR3 spans 15 residues. Germline CDR1 reads SQVTM; CDR2 reads ANQGSEA. In nucleotides, the CDR3 is TGCAGCTCGACAGGACTCTCGTATCTTTCCTACGAGCAGTACTTC. Protein sequence: CSSTGLSYLSYEQYF.

The genes are TRBV12-5 and TRBJ2-1; TRBD2 matches at 8 bases. Germline CDR1 reads LGHNT; CDR2 reads FRNRAP. After removal of 0 bases from V and 3 bases from J, the junction contained 4 bases not matched to a gene. The CDR3 is made up of 16 amino acids. The CDR3 region has the DNA TGTGCTAGTGGTTTGGTACCAAGCGGGAGCTACAATGAGCAGTTCTTC. This codes for CASGLVPSGSYNEQFF.

This clonotype was observed at least ten times. The J gene is TRBJ2-5, the V gene TRBV6-2 or TRBV6-3; D uncertain. Trimming cost V 7 bases and J 2 bases, with 17 bases left between them. This CDR3 comprises 15 residues. Germline V gene data show CDR1 as MNHEY and CDR2 as SVGEGT. CDR3 bases: TGTGCCAGCACGGGTTCGGGCGGACCTCAAGAGACCCAGTACTTC. It yields the protein CASTGSGGPQETQYF.

This clonotype was seen only a few times. CDR3 bases: TGCAGTGCTAGAGCATTTGGGTTGGTAGTTTCGTCGTACGAGCAGTACTTC. Its protein product is CSARAFGLVVSSYEQYF. V is TRBV20-1 and J is TRBJ2-7; D is unclear. CDR3 length: 17 residues. Trimming left V 1 base short and J 4 bases short, with 23 bases between. Germline CDR1 and CDR2: DFQATT and SNEGSKA (reference sequence).

This clonotype was recorded at least ten times. The chain uses TRBV6-5 and TRBJ2-5; D not certain. CDR3 size: 13 residues. Germline V gives CDR1 MNHEY, CDR2 SVGAGI. Trimming took off 4 bases at V and 4 bases at J, with 10 bases between the two ends. The DNA for the CDR3 is TGTGCCAGCAGTTCCTGGCCTAGAGAGACCCAGTACTTC. It yields the protein CASSSWPRETQYF.

This clonotype was observed a few times. J is TRBJ1-4 and V is TRBV28; 7 nucleotides line up with TRBD1. V trimming: 3 bases; J trimming: 3 bases; junction bases outside the gene matches: 4. The germline gives CDR1 MDHEN, CDR2 SYDVKM. The CDR3 has 15 residues. Here the CDR3 reads CASSFNRGPNEKLFF. As DNA, the CDR3 is TGTGCCAGCAGTTTCAACAGGGGTCCTAATGAAAAACTGTTTTTT.

This clonotype appeared many times. This chain uses TRBV27 with TRBJ2-2, with a possible D match to TRBD1 (6 bases). The CDR3 runs to 15 residues. The V gene's germline CDR1 is MNHEY and CDR2 SMNVEV (reference sequence). V was trimmed by 5 bases and J by 5 bases, leaving 15 bases between them. CDR3 bases: TGTGCCAGCAGTCATCAACAGGGAAGAACCGGGGAGCTGTTTTTT. Translation gives CASSHQQGRTGELFF.

The chain uses TRBV6-1 and TRBJ2-7; D uncertain. The CDR3 is 16 residues long. The V end was cut by 2 bases, the J end by 6 bases, with 20 bases between. Germline loops: CDR1 MNHNS, CDR2 SASEGT. CDR3 nucleotides: TGTGCCAGCAGTGAACGATGGGCCTCGCCTACGTCCGAGCAGTACTTC. This codes for CASSERWASPTSEQYF.

This clonotype was detected only a few times. The CDR3 DNA reads as TGTGCCAGTAGTAGCGGGAGAAGCGAGCAGTACTTC. Residues: CASSSGRSEQYF. This rearrangement joins TRBV6-1 to TRBJ2-7; 9 bases line up with TRBD2. This CDR3 is 12 amino acids long. The V and J ends lost 9 bases and 6 bases, in that order; junction bases with no gene match: 6. The germline CDR1 and CDR2 sequences are MNHNS and SASEGT.

The V gene is TRBV28, the J gene TRBJ2-5, with D possibly called TRBD1 or TRBD2 (5 bases each). V gave up 8 bases and J gave up 2 bases, with 21 bases separating them. This CDR3 comprises 16 residues. CDR1 and CDR2 from the germline V gene are MDHEN and SYDVKM. The chain's CDR3 is CASRSDSGKGQETQYF. The CDR3 DNA reads TGTGCCAGCCGTTCGGATTCGGGAAAGGGGCAAGAGACCCAGTACTTC.